This T cell receptor (beta chain) was sequenced in a study of CD8+CD57+ T cells in acquired aplastic anemia. The template used for profiling TCR beta VDJ and CDR3 was genomic DNA. TCRdb re-analysed the reads in MiXCR, keeping a single row per CDR3 protein. The table has roughly 100,000 distinct CDR3 sequences, 55% to 70% seen once. Patients who underwent sequencing had shown CD8+CD57+ cell expansion by flow cytometry. Study-level points and caveats: Between patients and controls, CD8+ Simpson's diversity did not vary significantly.

V shed 6 bases, J shed 4 bases, and the junction held 7 bases outside the gene matches. This CDR3 has 15 amino acids. Germline assignment: CDR1 SGHAT and CDR2 FQNNGV. A remark on this clonotype: The antigen is not known.

The sample taken for sequencing was sorted CD4+, CD8+, or CD8+CD57+ T cells (not recorded which) from PBMCs. The chain joins TRBV11-2 to TRBJ2-3; TRBD2 matches at 10 bases. This sequence was found in a human donor with aplastic anemia. CDR3 coding DNA: TGTGCCAGCAGGAGTAAGCGGGGGGGCCCAGATACGCAGTATTTT. It encodes CASRSKRGGPDTQYF. The whole variable domain, remainder taken from reference TRBV11-2 and TRBJ2-3, is EAGVAQSPRYKIIEKRQSVAFWCNPISGHATLYWYQQILGQGPKLLIQFQNNGVVDDSQLPKDRFSAERLKGVDSTLKIQPAKLEDSAVYLCASRSKRGGPDTQYFGPGTRLTVL.